The 19 T cell receptor beta chains in this list originate from one sample, sequenced in a study of radiotherapy plus CTLA-4 blockade in lung cancer. Measured with immunoSEQ multiplex PCR; TCRdb has only the in-frame clones, and not every one. The data hold about 110,000 clones, with 81% observed a single time. The sequencing here drew on peripheral blood, taken from a patient treated with radiotherapy plus ipilimumab. These receptors came from a human donor with non-small cell lung cancer that progressed on radiotherapy plus ipilimumab. Some clones in this sample may be carry-over from other donors' samples.

The gene calls are TRBV9 and TRBJ2-1; TRBD2 agrees at 9 bases. J was trimmed by 4 bases and V by 5 bases; bases with no gene match: 13. The CDR3 covers 17 residues. Germline V gene lookup returns CDR1 SGDLS and CDR2 YYNGEE. In DNA form, the CDR3 reads TGTGCCAGCAGTCCCTCGGTAGCGGGGGCCGGGTACAATGAGCAGTTCTTC. This sequence encodes CASSPSVAGAGYNEQFF.

The chain is built from TRBV11-2 and TRBJ1-5; 8 bases align to TRBD1. CDR1 and CDR2 from the germline V gene are SGHAT and FQNNGV. The CDR3 is 15 residues long. The J segment lost 7 bases and the V segment lost 2 bases, leaving 7 bases of the junction unmatched. CDR3 nucleotide sequence: TGTGCCAGCAGCTTAAACGCAGGGGGCCACCAGCCCCAGCATTTT. Amino acids: CASSLNAGGHQPQHF. Drawing the rest from reference TRBV11-2 and TRBJ1-5, the complete variable domain is EAGVAQSPRYKIIEKRQSVAFWCNPISGHATLYWYQQILGQGPKLLIQFQNNGVVDDSQLPKDRFSAERLKGVDSTLKIQPAKLEDSAVYLCASSLNAGGHQPQHFGDGTRLSIL.

This clone was counted only a few times. This rearrangement joins TRBV7-9 to TRBJ2-3; TRBD2 matches 13 bases. CDR1 is SEHNR, CDR2 FQNEAQ, per germline (reference sequence). This CDR3 spans 14 amino acids. Unmatched junction bases numbered 2, after V lost 6 bases and J lost 5 bases. CDR3 DNA: TGTGCCAGCAGACTAGCGGGGGGGAGAGATACGCAGTATTTT. Protein: CASRLAGGRDTQYF.

V usage is TRBV5-1 and J usage is TRBJ1-2; D unclear. Per germline, CDR1 SGHRS and CDR2 YFSETQ. The CDR3 has 15 residues. V lost 1 base to trimming and J lost 4 bases, with 14 bases between them. CDR3 region: CASSLLGREVYGYTF. The CDR3 DNA reads TGCGCCAGCAGCTTGTTAGGACGGGAAGTCTATGGCTACACCTTC. Using reference TRBV5-1 and TRBJ1-2 for the parts outside the CDR3, the full variable domain is KAGVTQTPRYLIKTRGQQVTLSCSPISGHRSVSWYQQTPGQGLQFLFEYFSETQRNKGNFPGRFSGRQFSNSRSEMNVSTLELGDSALYLCASSLLGREVYGYTFGSGTRLTVV.

This clone was observed once. The genes are TRBV18 and TRBJ1-2; possibly TRBD1 for D (6 bases). The germline gives CDR1 KGHSH, CDR2 LQKENI. V was trimmed by 4 bases and J by 5 bases, leaving 14 bases between them. This CDR3 is 14 amino acids long. The CDR3 sequence is CASSRETGAYGYTF. CDR3 nucleotide sequence: TGTGCCAGCTCACGAGAGACAGGAGCTTATGGCTACACCTTC. Combining the CDR3 with reference TRBV18 and TRBJ1-2 gives the whole variable domain NAGVMQNPRHLVRRRGQEARLRCSPMKGHSHVYWYRQLPEEGLKFMVYLQKENIIDESGMPKERFSAEFPKEGPSILRIQQVVRGDSAAYFCASSRETGAYGYTFGSGTRLTVV.

J is TRBJ1-1 and V is TRBV27; no firm D call. The germline V gene encodes CDR1 MNHEY and CDR2 SMNVEV (reference sequence). V was pared by 3 bases and J by 7 bases, with 12 bases between. The CDR3 loop spans 13 amino acids. The CDR3 loop is CASSLVTGGEAFF. The CDR3 bases are TGTGCCAGCAGTTTGGTTACCGGAGGTGAAGCTTTCTTT.

J is TRBJ2-2 and V is TRBV2; TRBD2 might be the D (6 bases). Germline CDR1 SNHLY, CDR2 FYNNEI. The ends were cut back, 6 bases at V and 2 bases at J, with 19 bases in the middle. This CDR3 is 17 amino acids long. The DNA for the CDR3 is TGTGCCAGCAGAGAACCCCTTGGGACTCCCAACACCGGGGAGCTGTTTTTT. Translating gives CASREPLGTPNTGELFF. Variable domain in full (rest from reference TRBV2 and TRBJ2-2): EPEVTQTPSHQVTQMGQEVILRCVPISNHLYFYWYRQILGQKVEFLVSFYNNEISEKSEIFDDQFSVERPDGSNFTLKIRSTKLEDSAMYFCASREPLGTPNTGELFFGEGSRLTVL.

A single count supports this clone. V gene TRBV4-3 combines with J gene TRBJ1-2; D ambiguous. The CDR3 is made up of 15 amino acids. The germline CDR1 and CDR2 sequences are LGHNA and YSLEER. V lost 2 bases, J lost 4 bases, and 14 bases lay in between. CDR3 region: CASSQSLQPSYGYTF. For the CDR3, the DNA is TGCGCCAGCAGCCAAAGCCTACAGCCTTCCTATGGCTACACCTTC.

The chain uses TRBV28 and TRBJ1-3; D ambiguous. CDR1 is MDHEN, CDR2 SYDVKM, per germline. Between the trimmed V and J ends, which lost 5 bases and 0 bases, there was a span of 17 bases. CDR3 length: 17 amino acids. CDR3 in DNA: TGTGCCAGCAGTCGACCGCTGACATCGTACTCTGGAAACACCATATATTTT. Translated, it gives CASSRPLTSYSGNTIYF.

CDR3 loop: CASSQRTAGDTEAFF. The CDR3 bases are TGTGCCAGCAGCCAGAGGACTGCGGGGGACACTGAAGCTTTCTTT. The chain combines TRBV4-2 with TRBJ1-1; tentatively, D is TRBD1 (5 bases). Germline V gene sequence: CDR1 LGHNA, CDR2 YNFKEQ. The CDR3 sequence is 15 residues long. Trimming stripped 3 bases from V and 3 bases from J, with 14 bases between.

This clone has just one count. V gene TRBV10-2 combines with J gene TRBJ1-5; TRBD1 matches 7 bases. The germline V gene encodes CDR1 WSHSY and CDR2 SAAADI. The V gene end was trimmed by 5 bases and the J gene end by 2 bases; junction bases not matched to a gene: 3. The CDR3 has 14 residues. The CDR3 DNA reads as TGCGCCAGCAGTCTCACAGGGGGCAATCAGCCCCAGCATTTT. It yields the protein CASSLTGGNQPQHF.

V is TRBV4-3 and J is TRBJ2-7, with D maybe TRBD1 (5 bases). Between the trimmed V and J ends, which lost 6 bases and 3 bases, there was a span of 15 bases. CDR3 length: 14 amino acids. Germline V gives CDR1 LGHNA, CDR2 YSLEER. The CDR3 here is CASRRDRSNYEQYF. The CDR3 DNA follows: TGCGCCAGCAGACGTGACAGATCAAACTACGAGCAGTACTTC.

CDR3: CASSEAGLSGNTIYF. CDR3 coding DNA: TGTGCCAGCAGTGAAGCGGGCCTCTCTGGAAACACCATATATTTT. The rearrangement joins TRBV25-1 to TRBJ1-3; D not resolved. The CDR3 sequence is 15 residues long. Trimming shortened V by 2 bases and J by 0 bases, and 8 bases separated the two germline ends. The germline CDR1 and CDR2 sequences are MGHDK and SYGVNS.

The chain employs TRBV5-6 and TRBJ1-3, with D unresolved. This CDR3 spans 14 amino acids. Germline V gene lookup returns CDR1 SGHDT and CDR2 YYEEEE. V dropped 0 bases and J dropped 1 base, with 5 bases sitting between them. DNA for the CDR3: TGTGCCAGCAGCTTGGATTGGTCTGGAAACACCATATATTTT. It yields the protein CASSLDWSGNTIYF.

As to this clone: The sample carries other DNA sequences with the same CDR3. The V and J genes are TRBV27 and TRBJ2-6; no reliable D call. CDR3 size: 13 residues. With 3 bases removed from V and 1 base from J, the gap between germline ends came to 1 base. Germline values: CDR1 MNHEY, CDR2 SMNVEV (reference sequence). CDR3 DNA sequence: TGTGCCAGCAGTTTTTCTGGGGCCAACGTCCTGACTTTC. Amino acid sequence: CASSFSGANVLTF.

With regard to this clone: Other DNA variants within this sample encode the same CDR3. The chain uses TRBV9 and TRBJ1-2; D unclear. The germline V gene encodes CDR1 SGDLS and CDR2 YYNGEE. V shed 3 bases and J shed 5 bases, with 14 bases lying between them. The CDR3 totals 14 residues. The CDR3 nucleotides read TGTGCCAGCAGCGCCGGAAGGAGGAATTATGGCTACACCTTC. Its protein product is CASSAGRRNYGYTF.

The chain links TRBV4-3 to TRBJ2-7; no firm D call. The CDR3 length is 14 residues. V shed 4 bases and J shed 3 bases, with 13 bases lying between them. Germline V CDR1 and CDR2: LGHNA, YSLEER. CDR3 residues: CASSRNVGGYEQYF. The DNA of the CDR3 is TGCGCCAGCAGCCGCAATGTTGGTGGCTACGAGCAGTACTTC.

The chain employs TRBV6-1 and TRBJ2-3; D may match TRBD1 or TRBD2 (6 bases each). The V gene lost 3 bases and the J gene lost 5 bases, with 18 bases spanning the gap. CDR1 and CDR2 from the germline V gene are MNHNS and SASEGT. The length of the CDR3 is 16 residues. CDR3 residues: CASSDDVWGAIDTQYF. The CDR3 DNA reads TGTGCCAGCAGTGATGATGTTTGGGGGGCTATAGATACGCAGTATTTT.

This rearrangement joins TRBV2 to TRBJ2-3; D not certain. V was pared by 3 bases and J by 0 bases, with 7 bases between. The CDR3 is made up of 14 amino acids. CDR1 is SNHLY and CDR2 is FYNNEI in the germline V gene. CDR3 sequence reads: CASSDSSSTDTQYF. For the CDR3, the DNA is TGTGCCAGCAGTGATTCTTCTAGCACAGATACGCAGTATTTT.